A single sample gave rise to the 9 T cell receptor beta chains below, sequenced in a study of OX40 agonist ivuxolimab in advanced cancers. Profiling relied on immunoSEQ multiplex PCR, and the TCRdb table lists in-frame clones only, not all of them. The data hold 80,000 or so clones, with about 85% observed a single time. Material: CD4+ or CD8+ T cells sorted from blood, obtained in a trial of the OX40 agonist ivuxolimab. Receptors originate from an adult with an advanced solid tumor such as melanoma, head and neck, liver or kidney cancer.

J is TRBJ1-2 and V is TRBV6-1, with 9 bases lining up with TRBD1. Germline CDR1 reads MNHNS; CDR2 reads SASEGT. This CDR3 spans 14 amino acids. Losses at the gene ends were 0 bases for V and 4 bases for J; bases not matched to a gene: 0. The CDR3 loop is CASSEAGQGYGYTF. The CDR3 DNA is TGTGCCAGCAGTGAAGCGGGACAGGGCTATGGCTACACCTTC.

This chain links TRBV28 with TRBJ2-3; D ambiguous. The CDR3 is made up of 12 amino acids. Trimming took 5 bases from V and 6 from J, leaving 9 bases between them. CDR1 MDHEN and CDR2 SYDVKM come from the germline V gene. The CDR3 bases are TGTGCCAGCAGTCTGCTCGGGGATACGCAGTATTTT. Translated, it gives CASSLLGDTQYF.

The chain recombines TRBV19 with TRBJ1-1; D is perhaps TRBD1 (5 bases). The CDR3 is made up of 16 amino acids. The V gene's germline CDR1 is LNHDA and CDR2 SQIVND (reference sequence). V was shortened by 2 bases and J by 2 bases, with 15 bases between the two germline ends. The CDR3 DNA sequence: TGTGCCAGTAGTATACGGAGGGGCAATCTAAACACTGAAGCTTTCTTT. Its translation: CASSIRRGNLNTEAFF.

V gene TRBV15 combines with J gene TRBJ2-7; perhaps TRBD1 as D (6 bases). The CDR3 spans 13 residues. The ends were cut back, 0 bases at V and 5 bases at J, with 8 bases in the middle. The V gene's germline CDR1 is LNHNV and CDR2 YYDKDF (reference sequence). CDR3 DNA sequence: TGTGCCACCAGCAGAGAAAGGGGGAACGAGCAGTACTTC. Translated, it gives CATSRERGNEQYF.

This sequence joins TRBV5-1 and TRBJ2-7; a possible D gene is TRBD1 (6 bases). The CDR3 has 14 amino acids. Germline V gene sequence: CDR1 SGHRS, CDR2 YFSETQ. V was shortened by 0 bases and J by 2 bases, with 9 bases between the two germline ends. CDR3 in amino acids: CASSLVQGTYEQYF. The DNA of the CDR3 is TGCGCCAGCAGCTTGGTACAGGGAACCTACGAGCAGTACTTC. Complete variable domain (other parts from reference TRBV5-1 and TRBJ2-7): KAGVTQTPRYLIKTRGQQVTLSCSPISGHRSVSWYQQTPGQGLQFLFEYFSETQRNKGNFPGRFSGRQFSNSRSEMNVSTLELGDSALYLCASSLVQGTYEQYFGPGTRLTVT.

This clone was seen only once. The V gene is TRBV6-5, the J gene TRBJ2-7; 9 nucleotides align to TRBD2. V lost 6 bases to trimming and J lost 0 bases; unmatched junction nucleotides: 6. Germline V gene data show CDR1 as MNHEY and CDR2 as SVGAGI. There are 15 residues in the CDR3. Here the CDR3 reads CASRTLSGSSYEQYF. In DNA form, the CDR3 reads TGTGCCAGCAGAACCCTTAGCGGGAGCTCCTACGAGCAGTACTTC.

This chain links TRBV7-2 with TRBJ2-7, with 7 positions matching TRBD1. Germline CDR1 SGHTA, CDR2 FQGNSA. This CDR3 contains 14 residues. V shed 5 bases, J shed 1 base, and the junction held 5 bases outside the gene matches. The CDR3 reads CASSPRDSSYEQYF. The CDR3 region has the DNA TGTGCCAGCAGCCCCCGGGACAGTTCCTACGAGCAGTACTTC.

V gene TRBV29-1 combines with J gene TRBJ1-2; no definite D call. The CDR3 spans 12 residues. The V end lost 3 bases, the J end lost 2 bases, and 7 bases lay between the germline ends. Germline CDR1 and CDR2: SQVTM and ANQGSEA. This CDR3 reads CSVEGDNYGYTF. The CDR3, as DNA: TGCAGCGTTGAGGGAGACAACTATGGCTACACCTTC.

The chain employs TRBV7-9 and TRBJ1-1, with TRBD1 as a possible D gene (5 bases). Per germline, CDR1 SEHNR and CDR2 FQNEAQ (reference sequence). The CDR3 runs to 15 residues. The ends were cut back, 5 bases at V and 1 base at J, with 14 bases in the middle. The CDR3 loop is CASSITSTENTEAFF. The CDR3 DNA follows: TGTGCCAGCAGCATTACCTCGACAGAGAACACTGAAGCTTTCTTT.